This entry is about one TCR beta chain. What it binds is not known. This sample was included in a study of T cell repertoires in cytomegalovirus infection. Looking at the study overall: A matching HLA type, together with CMV infection, was signaled by public TCR beta signatures.

General study findings and limits: The ex vivo response was dominated by HLA-C-restricted CMV-specific TCR beta clonotypes. Using cumulative public TCR beta family frequency, the authors identified those who carried CMV together with the relevant HLA.

TCRdb independently ran MiXCR on the reads; one entry per CDR3 protein. Of about 360,000 distinct CDR3 sequences listed, 15% to 20% are singletons. V shed 6 bases, J shed 6 bases, and the junction held 8 bases outside the gene matches. From germline, CDR1 is DFQATT and CDR2 SNEGSKA (reference sequence). This CDR3 has 14 residues. The gene calls are TRBV20-1 and TRBJ2-7, with 13 bases identical to TRBD2. The sequence came from a human donor in good health (CMV status not recorded). Some clones in this sample may be carry-over from other donors' samples. The sequenced sample was PBMCs. The CDR3, as DNA: TGCAGTGCCCAAAGGACTAGCGGGGGAGGCGAGCAGTACTTC. Protein sequence: CSAQRTSGGGEQYF.